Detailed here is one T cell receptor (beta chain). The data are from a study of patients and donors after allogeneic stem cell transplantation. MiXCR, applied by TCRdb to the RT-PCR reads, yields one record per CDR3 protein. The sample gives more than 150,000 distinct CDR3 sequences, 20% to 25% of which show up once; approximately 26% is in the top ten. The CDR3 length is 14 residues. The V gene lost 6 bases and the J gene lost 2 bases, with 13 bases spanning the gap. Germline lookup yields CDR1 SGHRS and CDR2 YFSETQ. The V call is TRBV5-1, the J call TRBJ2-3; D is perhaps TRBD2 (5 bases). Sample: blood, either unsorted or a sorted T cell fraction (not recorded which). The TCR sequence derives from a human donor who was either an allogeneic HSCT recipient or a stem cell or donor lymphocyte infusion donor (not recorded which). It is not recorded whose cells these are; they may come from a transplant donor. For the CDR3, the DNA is TGCGCCAGCACCCAACCGGGATTCACAGATACGCAGTATTTT. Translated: CASTQPGFTDTQYF.